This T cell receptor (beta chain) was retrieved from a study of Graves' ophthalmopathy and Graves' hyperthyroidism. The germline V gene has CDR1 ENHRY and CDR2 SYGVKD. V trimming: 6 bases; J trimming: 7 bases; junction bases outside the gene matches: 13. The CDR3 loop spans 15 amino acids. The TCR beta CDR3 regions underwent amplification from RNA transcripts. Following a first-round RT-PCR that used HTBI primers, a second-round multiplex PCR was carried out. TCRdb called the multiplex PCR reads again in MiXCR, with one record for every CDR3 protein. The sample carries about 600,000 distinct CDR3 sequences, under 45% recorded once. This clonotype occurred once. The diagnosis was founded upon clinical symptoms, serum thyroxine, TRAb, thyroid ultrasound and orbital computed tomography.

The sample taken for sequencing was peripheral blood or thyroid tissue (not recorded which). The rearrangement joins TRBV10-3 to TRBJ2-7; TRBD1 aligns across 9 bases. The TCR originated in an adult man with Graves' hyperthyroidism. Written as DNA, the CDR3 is TGTGCCATCAGACTCCGGGACAGGGAGACCGGGGAGCAGTACTTC. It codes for CAIRLRDRETGEQYF.